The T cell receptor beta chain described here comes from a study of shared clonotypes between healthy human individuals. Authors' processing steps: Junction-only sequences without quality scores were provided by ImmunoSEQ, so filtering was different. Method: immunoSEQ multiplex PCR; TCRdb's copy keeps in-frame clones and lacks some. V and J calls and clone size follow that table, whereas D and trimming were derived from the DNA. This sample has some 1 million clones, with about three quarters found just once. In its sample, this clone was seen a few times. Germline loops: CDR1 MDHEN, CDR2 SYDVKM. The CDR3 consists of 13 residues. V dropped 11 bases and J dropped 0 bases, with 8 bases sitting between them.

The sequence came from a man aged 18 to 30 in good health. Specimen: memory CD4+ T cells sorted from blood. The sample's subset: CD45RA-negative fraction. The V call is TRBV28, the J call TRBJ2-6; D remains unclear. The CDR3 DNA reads TGTGCCGTACAGCGCTCTGGGGCCAACGTCCTGACTTTC. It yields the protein CAVQRSGANVLTF.